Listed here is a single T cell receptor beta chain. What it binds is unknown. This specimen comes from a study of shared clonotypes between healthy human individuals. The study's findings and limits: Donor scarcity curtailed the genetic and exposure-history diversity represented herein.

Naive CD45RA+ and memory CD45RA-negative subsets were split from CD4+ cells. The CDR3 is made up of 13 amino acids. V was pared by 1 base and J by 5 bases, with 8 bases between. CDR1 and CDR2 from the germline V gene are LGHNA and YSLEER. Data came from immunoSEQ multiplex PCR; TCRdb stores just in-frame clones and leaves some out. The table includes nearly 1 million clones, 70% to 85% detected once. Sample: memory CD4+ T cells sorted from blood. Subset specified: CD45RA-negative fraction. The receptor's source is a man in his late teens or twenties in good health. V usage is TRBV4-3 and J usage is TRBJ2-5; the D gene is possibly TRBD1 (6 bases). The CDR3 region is CASSQVQGETQYF. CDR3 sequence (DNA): TGCGCCAGCAGCCAAGTTCAGGGGGAGACCCAGTACTTC.